A single sample is the source of the 20 T cell receptor beta chains below, sequenced in a study of cytotoxic CD8 clonotypes in ibrutinib-treated CLL. Sequencing used immunoSEQ multiplex PCR; TCRdb keeps in-frame clones, though not all of them. The sample has 300,000 to 400,000 clones, roughly 67% seen once. The sequences come from PBMCs, collected after 36 months of ibrutinib treatment. These receptors came from a human donor with chronic lymphocytic leukemia.

In this sample, this clone turned up a few times. Relative to the germline gene, one junction end is altered; a read error may explain this. The rearrangement uses TRBV4-1 and TRBJ1-2, with D possibly being TRBD1 (5 bases). The germline V gene encodes CDR1 MGHRA and CDR2 YSYEKL. This CDR3 has 13 residues. The CDR3 reads CASRHGGNDGYTF. The DNA for the CDR3 is TGCGCCAGCCGCCACGGGGGAAACGATGGCTACACCTTC.

The chain uses TRBV6-1 and TRBJ2-1; TRBD2 matches 9 bases. This CDR3 has 14 residues. The germline CDR1 and CDR2 sequences are MNHNS and SASEGT. V gave up 8 bases and J gave up 3 bases; unmatched junction bases: 5. The CDR3 sequence is CASSSAGGYNEQFF. As DNA, the CDR3 is TGTGCCAGCTCCTCAGCGGGGGGCTACAATGAGCAGTTCTTC.

This sequence joins TRBV27 and TRBJ1-2; tentatively, D is TRBD1 (6 bases). Trimming cost V 5 bases and J 3 bases, with 16 bases left between them. The germline V gene encodes CDR1 MNHEY and CDR2 SMNVEV (reference sequence). This CDR3 has 15 residues. CDR3 DNA: TGTGCCAGCAGTCCGCACGGGGGCGACTACTATGGCTACACCTTC. Translating it yields CASSPHGGDYYGYTF.

The V call is TRBV7-6, the J call TRBJ2-7, with 11 bases lining up with TRBD2. Germline trimming cut 2 bases from V and 3 bases from J; bases unmatched to any gene: 3. CDR3 length equals 15 residues. The germline V gene has CDR1 SGHVS and CDR2 FNYEAQ. The CDR3 reads CASSLTSGSIYEQYF. DNA for the CDR3: TGTGCCAGCAGCTTAACTAGCGGGAGTATCTACGAGCAGTACTTC.

The V and J genes are TRBV27 and TRBJ1-2; maybe TRBD1 (6 bases). Germline values: CDR1 MNHEY, CDR2 SMNVEV (reference sequence). CDR3 length: 15 amino acids. Trimming took off 2 bases at V and 2 bases at J, with 12 bases between the two ends. The CDR3 DNA is TGTGCCAGCAGTTTAACCGGACAGTTAAACTATGGCTACACCTTC. Translating it yields CASSLTGQLNYGYTF.

V usage is TRBV7-9 and J usage is TRBJ2-5; D possibly uses TRBD1 or TRBD2 (6 bases each). V lost 3 bases and J lost 3, with 14 bases in between. The CDR3 is 15 amino acids. The germline CDR1 and CDR2 sequences are SEHNR and FQNEAQ (reference sequence). DNA for the CDR3: TGTGCCAGCAGCTTCCCCGGGGGCGCGAAAGAGACCCAGTACTTC. Translating it yields CASSFPGGAKETQYF.

The chain employs TRBV5-1 and TRBJ1-2; no reliable D call. The CDR3 extends over 12 amino acids. CDR1 and CDR2 from the germline V gene are SGHRS and YFSETQ. Trimming removed 1 base at V and 6 bases at J, with 7 bases between. The CDR3 region is CASSLTRDGYTF. The CDR3 nucleotides are TGCGCCAGCAGCTTGACGAGGGATGGCTACACCTTC.

This clone was recorded a few times. V usage is TRBV27 and J usage is TRBJ1-2; 8 bases map to TRBD1. With 5 bases clipped from V and 6 bases from J, the junction kept 8 bases outside the gene matches. The germline CDR1 and CDR2 sequences are MNHEY and SMNVEV (reference sequence). The CDR3 contains 14 residues. The CDR3 here is CASSRGQVGHGYTF. CDR3 coding DNA: TGTGCCAGCAGTCGGGGACAGGTGGGCCATGGCTACACCTTC.

This sequence joins TRBV27 and TRBJ1-6; weak D call: TRBD1 (5 bases). V was clipped by 0 bases and J by 7 bases, with 13 bases between them. The CDR3 runs to 16 residues. Germline-derived CDR1 and CDR2 are MNHEY and SMNVEV (reference sequence). The DNA for the CDR3 is TGTGCCAGCAGTTTATCGGGGGTACGGCGGAATTCACCCCTCCACTTT. Translating gives CASSLSGVRRNSPLHF.

The J gene is TRBJ2-7, the V gene TRBV4-1, with 13 bases lining up with TRBD2. V was clipped by 1 base and J by 4 bases; unmatched bases: 7. The CDR3 covers 17 residues. From germline, CDR1 is MGHRA and CDR2 YSYEKL. The CDR3 here is CASSQAATSGGRYEQYF. The CDR3 region has the DNA TGCGCCAGCAGCCAAGCGGCGACTAGCGGGGGGAGGTACGAGCAGTACTTC.

The chain carries TRBV7-6 and TRBJ1-2; D call uncertain. V was trimmed by 5 bases and J by 0 bases, leaving 10 bases between them. The CDR3 runs to 14 residues. Germline V gene sequence: CDR1 SGHVS, CDR2 FNYEAQ. The chain's CDR3 is CASSARPANYGYTF. The CDR3 DNA follows: TGTGCCAGCAGCGCCAGACCCGCTAACTATGGCTACACCTTC.

The rearrangement links TRBV5-4 to TRBJ2-5, with 12 bases that match TRBD2. CDR1 and CDR2 from the germline V gene are SGHNT and YYREEE (reference sequence). J lost 5 bases, V lost 4 bases, and 6 bases had no gene match. CDR3 length: 15 amino acids. CDR3 amino acids: CASSPSGGARETQYF. The CDR3 DNA sequence: TGTGCCAGCAGCCCTAGCGGGGGGGCCCGGGAGACCCAGTACTTC.

The chain employs TRBV5-1 and TRBJ2-7; 9 bases line up with TRBD2. This CDR3 contains 13 residues. V lost 1 base to trimming and J lost 6 bases; unmatched junction nucleotides: 2. CDR1 is SGHRS, CDR2 YFSETQ, per germline. CDR3 nucleotides: TGCGCCAGCAGCTTGAGACTAGCGGCCGAGCAGTACTTC. It encodes CASSLRLAAEQYF.

V and J are TRBV4-1 and TRBJ2-7, with D tentatively TRBD1 or TRBD2 (5 bases each). Germline V gives CDR1 MGHRA, CDR2 YSYEKL. This CDR3 region has 16 residues. Trimming cost V 2 bases and J 2 bases, with 16 bases left between them. The CDR3: CASSQTLGAGPYEQYF. The CDR3 coding sequence is TGCGCCAGCAGCCAAACCCTCGGGGCAGGGCCCTACGAGCAGTACTTC.

The chain carries TRBV6-6 and TRBJ1-2; no clear D. From germline, CDR1 is MNHNY and CDR2 SVGAGI (reference sequence). Trimming removed 6 bases from V and 3 bases from J, with 20 bases in between. The CDR3 length is 16 residues. The CDR3, as DNA: TGTGCCAGCAGCCCGATAGGTGGCGTTTCATACTATGGCTACACCTTC. It codes for CASSPIGGVSYYGYTF.

The chain couples TRBV4-1 to TRBJ2-7; D perhaps matches TRBD1 (5 bases). Trimming removed 4 bases from V and 2 bases from J, with 9 bases in between. Germline assignment: CDR1 MGHRA and CDR2 YSYEKL. The CDR3 is 13 amino acids. Here the CDR3 reads CASSPRQTYEQYF. CDR3 sequence (DNA): TGCGCCAGCAGCCCTAGACAGACCTACGAGCAGTACTTC.

This clone was seen a single time. The chain recombines TRBV9 with TRBJ2-3; D perhaps matches TRBD2 (5 bases). V gave up 3 bases and J gave up 0 bases, with 17 bases separating them. Germline V gene sequence: CDR1 SGDLS, CDR2 YYNGEE. The CDR3 is 17 residues long. Here the CDR3 DNA reads TGTGCCAGCAGCGAGGCCGGTGGCGGGTATAGCACAGATACGCAGTATTTT. Translation gives CASSEAGGGYSTDTQYF.

The CDR3 nucleotides read TGTGCCAGCAGTGATTTCTCTGAAGCTTTCTTT. Its translation is CASSDFSEAFF. This chain uses TRBV2 with TRBJ1-1; D is ambiguous. This CDR3 has 11 residues. V was cut by 3 bases and J by 6 bases, with 5 bases left in between. The V gene's germline CDR1 is SNHLY and CDR2 FYNNEI.

The chain couples TRBV4-2 to TRBJ2-4; 11 bases map to TRBD2. With V trimmed by 4 bases and J by 1 base, 15 bases remained unmatched. Germline V gene data show CDR1 as LGHNA and CDR2 as YNFKEQ. This CDR3 has 20 residues. The CDR3 loop reads CASSPAFIAGGPWAKNIQYF. CDR3 bases: TGTGCCAGCAGCCCCGCTTTTATAGCGGGGGGGCCTTGGGCCAAAAACATTCAGTACTTC.

V and J are TRBV5-1 and TRBJ1-2, with D uncertain. The CDR3 contains 15 residues. Germline V gene sequence: CDR1 SGHRS, CDR2 YFSETQ. V lost 0 bases to trimming and J lost 2 bases, with 11 bases between them. The CDR3 DNA sequence: TGCGCCAGCAGCTTGGCCGCCAGAGAAAACTATGGCTACACCTTC. It is translated as CASSLAARENYGYTF.